The 12 T cell receptor beta chains listed next were all sequenced from one sample in a study of T cells after posttransplantation cyclophosphamide. Assay used: immunoSEQ multiplex PCR; TCRdb lists only in-frame clones, some missing. The sample yields under 50,000 clones, without any singletons. The sample consisted of PBMCs. The receptors were sampled from a man aged 40-50 years in good health, CMV-negative, and a related stem cell transplant donor.

This clone was observed at least ten times. V and J are TRBV12-2 and TRBJ1-5; TRBD1 is the table's D call and was not checked against the DNA. TRBV12-2 is assigned pseudogene status. This CDR3 has 16 residues. This CDR3 is CASRLSYRDRGRPQHF. CDR3 sequence (DNA): TGTGCAAGTCGCCTGTCCTACCGGGACAGGGGGCGGCCCCAGCATTTT.

This clone was seen repeatedly, ten times or more. J is TRBJ1-5 and V is TRBV6-6; possibly TRBD1 for D (5 bases). The germline V gene has CDR1 MNHNY and CDR2 SVGAGI (reference sequence). The CDR3 has 15 residues. V lost 5 bases and J 0 bases, leaving 11 bases between the germline ends. CDR3 sequence (DNA): TGTGCCAGCAGTGCTGGCAGGGATAGCAATCAGCCCCAGCATTTT. It is translated as CASSAGRDSNQPQHF.

In this sample, this clone turned up many times. The chain employs TRBV6-5 and TRBJ1-1; TRBD1 matches at 8 bases. This CDR3 is 12 amino acids long. The V segment lost 5 bases and the J segment 7 bases; nucleotides outside the gene matches: 3. Germline V gene data show CDR1 as MNHEY and CDR2 as SVGAGI. The CDR3 is CASSRTGGEAFF. CDR3 sequence (DNA): TGTGCCAGCAGTCGAACAGGGGGTGAAGCTTTCTTT.

In its sample, this clone was seen many times. The J gene is TRBJ2-7, the V gene TRBV18; TRBD1 agrees at 7 bases. Germline-derived CDR1 and CDR2 are KGHSH and LQKENI. The CDR3 spans 17 residues. Germline trimming cut 2 bases from V and 5 bases from J; bases unmatched to any gene: 15. This chain's CDR3 is CASSPTQGPQEMDEQYF. The CDR3 nucleotides read TGTGCCAGCTCACCAACACAGGGGCCCCAGGAAATGGACGAGCAGTACTTC.

This clone was detected ten times or more. V is TRBV30 and J is TRBJ2-1, with 13 bases fitting TRBD2. CDR1 GTSNPN and CDR2 SVGIG come from the germline V gene (reference sequence). The CDR3 is made up of 18 amino acids. V shed 1 base, J shed 2 bases, and the junction held 8 bases outside the gene matches. CDR3 nucleotide sequence: TGTGCCTGGAGTGGACTAGCGGGAGGAAAGGGGACCTACAATGAGCAGTTCTTC. Protein product: CAWSGLAGGKGTYNEQFF.

This clone appeared many times. This chain links TRBV5-1 with TRBJ2-7, with 7 bases fitting TRBD1. With V trimmed by 2 bases and J by 5 bases, 7 bases remained unmatched. Germline-derived CDR1 and CDR2 are SGHRS and YFSETQ. This CDR3 spans 14 amino acids. CDR3 sequence reads: CASSLGTVIDEQYF. The CDR3 nucleotides read TGCGCCAGCAGCTTAGGGACAGTCATAGACGAGCAGTACTTC.

This clone came up many times. This chain links TRBV19 with TRBJ2-1; 12 positions match TRBD2. The V and J ends lost 5 bases and 8 bases, in that order; junction bases with no gene match: 13. Germline V lookup: CDR1 LNHDA, CDR2 SQIVND (reference sequence). There are 17 residues in the CDR3. CDR3 sequence (DNA): TGTGCCAGTAGTGCGTTTACTAGCGGGAGGCCGGGGGATGAGCAGTTCTTC. Translated, it gives CASSAFTSGRPGDEQFF.

This clone appeared many times. The chain is built from TRBV5-1 and TRBJ2-2; weak D call: TRBD1 (5 bases). Trimming took off 2 bases at V and 2 bases at J, with 7 bases between the two ends. The CDR3 is made up of 14 amino acids. CDR1 SGHRS and CDR2 YFSETQ come from the germline V gene. The CDR3 loop is CASSFTGNTGELFF. CDR3 in DNA: TGCGCCAGCAGCTTCACAGGAAACACCGGGGAGCTGTTTTTT. Together with reference TRBV5-1 and TRBJ2-2, the CDR3 gives the full variable domain: KAGVTQTPRYLIKTRGQQVTLSCSPISGHRSVSWYQQTPGQGLQFLFEYFSETQRNKGNFPGRFSGRQFSNSRSEMNVSTLELGDSALYLCASSFTGNTGELFFGEGSRLTVL.

This clone was recorded at least ten times. CDR3 DNA sequence: TGTGCCAGCAGTACCCCCGGGACTAGCGGGAGGGACACAGATACGCAGTATTTT. It codes for CASSTPGTSGRDTDTQYF. The chain is built from TRBV2 and TRBJ2-3; 16 bases map to TRBD2. CDR1 and CDR2 (germline): SNHLY, FYNNEI. With V trimmed by 5 bases and J by 2 bases, 7 bases remained unmatched. The CDR3 has 18 residues. Complete variable domain (other parts from reference TRBV2 and TRBJ2-3): EPEVTQTPSHQVTQMGQEVILRCVPISNHLYFYWYRQILGQKVEFLVSFYNNEISEKSEIFDDQFSVERPDGSNFTLKIRSTKLEDSAMYFCASSTPGTSGRDTDTQYFGPGTRLTVL.

The chain employs TRBV6-1 and TRBJ1-2; tentatively, D is TRBD1 (6 bases). V was cut by 5 bases and J by 9 bases, with 13 bases left in between. The CDR3 consists of 12 residues. Germline V gene data show CDR1 as MNHNS and CDR2 as SASEGT. The CDR3 region is CASSKGGYRYTF. In DNA, the CDR3 is TGTGCCAGCAGTAAGGGGGGGTATCGCTACACCTTC.

This clone has ten or more counts. The chain has TRBV7-9 and TRBJ2-2; 7 bases match TRBD2. V lost 4 bases, J lost 1 base, and 9 bases stayed unmatched. Germline loops: CDR1 SEHNR, CDR2 FQNEAQ (reference sequence). The CDR3 extends over 17 amino acids. CDR3 DNA: TGTGCCAGCAGCTCTAACCGAGCGGGATTGAACACCGGGGAGCTGTTTTTT. It codes for CASSSNRAGLNTGELFF.

This clone was seen ten or more times. The CDR3, as DNA: TGTGCCATCAGTGCAGGGACAGGGGACCCCCGGGGCTCCTACAATGAGCAGTTCTTC. It is translated as CAISAGTGDPRGSYNEQFF. The chain recombines TRBV10-3 with TRBJ2-1; 10 positions match TRBD1. Germline V gene lookup returns CDR1 ENHRY and CDR2 SYGVKD. This CDR3 comprises 19 residues. V trimming: 4 bases; J trimming: 0 bases; junction bases outside the gene matches: 12.